These T cell receptor beta chains were read from a single sample in a study of T-cell memory formation after mild COVID-19. From the 5' RACE reads, TCRdb called clonotypes with MiXCR, one entry per CDR3 protein. In the table there are about 190,000 distinct CDR3 sequences, 20% to 25% of which are singletons. Material: PBMCs or a T cell subset sorted from them (not recorded which). Receptors originate from an adult woman who had mild COVID-19 (a few samples of this study predate the infection). Cell type and time point are not known. Each CDR3 is given with its conserved first and last residue. Fields, in order: J gene, clone size, V gene, D gene, CDR3 DNA, CDR3 protein. D genes are given only for firm matches. Some rows have no size entry. The others give once, few or many, or a class for an expanded clone.

TRBJ2-7 | . | TRBV7-9 | . | TGTGCCAGCAGCGAAGGTGGGGGCCACTACGAGCAGTACTTC | CASSEGGGHYEQYF
TRBJ1-4 | . | TRBV7-9 | TRBD1 | TGTGCCAGCACCGGGACAGGGACTGTGGAAAAACTGTTTTTT | CASTGTGTVEKLFF
TRBJ2-3 | . | TRBV7-9 | . | TGTGCCAGCAGCGGGATAAACGATGACACAGATACGCAGTATTTT | CASSGINDDTDTQYF
TRBJ2-7 | few | TRBV19 | . | TGTGCCAGTAGTGCAACAGGGTACGAGCAGTACTTC | CASSATGYEQYF
TRBJ2-5 | few | TRBV29-1 | . | TGCAGCGTTTGCCCCCAGGACAGTTTTCCGACGGAGACCCAGTACTTC | CSVCPQDSFPTETQYF
TRBJ2-7 | . | TRBV5-6 | . | TGTGCCAGCAGCTTGGGACAGAATACGTACGAGCAGTACTTC | CASSLGQNTYEQYF
TRBJ1-2 | . | TRBV9 | . | TGTGCCAGCAGCGCGGGGGTGCAACTCCATGGCTACACCTTC | CASSAGVQLHGYTF
TRBJ2-1 | . | TRBV29-1 | . | TGCAGCGTTGTGCCTAGGATTCGGGGGCCCTCCTACAATGAGCAGTTCTTC | CSVVPRIRGPSYNEQFF
TRBJ1-2 | . | TRBV12-3/TRBV12-4 | . | TGTGCCAGCAGCCCAGCCCTACAGGGTGGCTACACCTTC | CASSPALQGGYTF
TRBJ2-5 | few | TRBV7-9 | TRBD2 | TGTGCCAGCATCTCTAGCGGGAGAGAGACCCAGTACTTC | CASISSGRETQYF
TRBJ2-5 | few | TRBV29-1 | TRBD1 | TGCAGCGTTGAAGATACAGGGGTGGTGGAGACCCAGTACTTC | CSVEDTGVVETQYF
TRBJ1-3 | . | TRBV6-2/TRBV6-3 | . | TGTGCCAGCAGCGATGTTATAACAGACGGGGCAGGCTACACCATATATTTT | CASSDVITDGAGYTIYF
TRBJ2-1 | few | TRBV19 | . | TGTGCCAGTAAGCCGCGACTAGTGTGGGACAATGAGCAGTTCTTC | CASKPRLVWDNEQFF
TRBJ2-3 | . | TRBV5-1 | . | TGCGCCAGCAGCTTTACTGGGGCACCTAGCACAGATACGCAGTATTTT | CASSFTGAPSTDTQYF
TRBJ2-1 | . | TRBV7-2 | TRBD2 | TGTGCCAGCAGCCTAGCGGGGTGGGAGCAGTTCTTC | CASSLAGWEQFF
TRBJ2-3 | . | TRBV11-2 | TRBD2 | TGTGCCAGCAGCCCCCACCTAGCGGGGGACACAGATACGCAGTATTTT | CASSPHLAGDTDTQYF
TRBJ2-1 | few | TRBV24-1 | . | TGTGCCACCAGTGATTTGCAATCGGGCAGGATAGTGCAGTTCTTC | CATSDLQSGRIVQFF
TRBJ2-3 | . | TRBV12-3/TRBV12-4 | . | TGTGCCAGCAGTTTGGTGGGACCAGATACGCAGTATTTT | CASSLVGPDTQYF
TRBJ1-2 | . | TRBV29-1 | TRBD1 | TGCAGCGCGCCGGGACAGGGGGCGGATGGCTACACCTTC | CSAPGQGADGYTF
TRBJ2-7 | few | TRBV29-1 | TRBD2 | TGCAGCGTTGAAGTTGAGCGGGGGGGCCGAGAGCAGTACTTT | CSVEVERGGREQYF
TRBJ2-2 | few | TRBV29-1 | . | TGCAGCGTTGAAGGCTTAGCGGTGACTGGATCCGGGGAGCTGTTTTTT | CSVEGLAVTGSGELFF